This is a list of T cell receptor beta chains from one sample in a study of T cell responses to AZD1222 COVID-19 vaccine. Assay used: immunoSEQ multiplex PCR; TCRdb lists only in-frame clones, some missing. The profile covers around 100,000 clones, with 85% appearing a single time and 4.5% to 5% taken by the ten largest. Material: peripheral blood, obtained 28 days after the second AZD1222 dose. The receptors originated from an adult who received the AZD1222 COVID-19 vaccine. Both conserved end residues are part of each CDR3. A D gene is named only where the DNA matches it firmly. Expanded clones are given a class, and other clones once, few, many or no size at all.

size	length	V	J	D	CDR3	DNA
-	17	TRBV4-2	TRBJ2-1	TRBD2	CASSLYPLAGGNNEQFF	TGTGCCAGCAGCCTGTACCCCCTAGCGGGGGGAAACAATGAGCAGTTCTTC
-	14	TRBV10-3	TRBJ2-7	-	CAISEAGSVSEQYF	TGTGCCATCAGTGAGGCGGGGAGCGTAAGCGAGCAGTACTTC
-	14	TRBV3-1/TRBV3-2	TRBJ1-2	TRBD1	CASSPWDRVYGYTF	TGTGCCAGCAGCCCTTGGGACAGGGTCTATGGCTACACCTTC
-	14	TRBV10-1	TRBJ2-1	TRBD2	CASSPAGPNNEQFF	TGCGCCAGCAGTCCAGCGGGGCCTAACAATGAGCAGTTCTTC
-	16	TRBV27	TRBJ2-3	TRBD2	CASSPLAGGLTDTQYF	TGTGCCAGCAGTCCTCTAGCGGGAGGGCTAACAGATACGCAGTATTTT
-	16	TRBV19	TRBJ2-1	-	CASSIGGALTGGEQFF	TGTGCCAGTAGTATTGGTGGGGCACTGACAGGCGGTGAGCAGTTCTTC
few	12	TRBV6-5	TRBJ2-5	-	CASSYAGGDQYF	TGTGCCAGCAGTTACGCTGGGGGCGACCAGTACTTC
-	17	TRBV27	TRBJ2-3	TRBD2	CASSLEAGGPVADTQYF	TGTGCCAGCAGTTTGGAGGCGGGAGGGCCAGTAGCAGATACGCAGTATTTT
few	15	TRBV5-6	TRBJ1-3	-	CASSKRGPGGNTIYF	TGTGCCAGCAGCAAGAGGGGACCTGGGGGAAACACCATATATTTT
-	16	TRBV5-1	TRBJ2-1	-	CASSLGTLQPYNEQFF	TGCGCCAGCAGCCTTGGGACGCTCCAACCCTACAATGAGCAGTTCTTC
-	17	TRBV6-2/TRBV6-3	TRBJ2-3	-	CASSYRETRLGPDTQYF	TGTGCCAGCAGTTACAGGGAGACGAGACTAGGACCAGATACGCAGTATTTT
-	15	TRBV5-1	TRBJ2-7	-	CASSPGRGTSYEQYF	TGCGCCAGCAGCCCTGGTAGGGGGACTTCCTACGAGCAGTACTTC
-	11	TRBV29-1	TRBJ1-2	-	CSVGDTYGYTF	TGCAGCGTTGGCGACACATATGGCTACACCTTC
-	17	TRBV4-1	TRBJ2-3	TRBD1	CASSQLARTGSTDTQYF	TGCGCCAGCAGCCAATTGGCTCGGACAGGGAGCACAGATACGCAGTATTTT
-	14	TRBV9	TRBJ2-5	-	CASSPSNLGETQYF	TGTGCCAGCAGCCCCTCGAACCTGGGGGAGACCCAGTACTTC
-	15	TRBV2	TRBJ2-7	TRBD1	CASSNPGQGAYEQYF	TGTGCCAGCAGTAACCCGGGACAGGGGGCATACGAGCAGTACTTC
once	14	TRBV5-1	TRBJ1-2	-	CASSREGDGYGYTF	TGCGCCAGCAGCCGGGAGGGGGATGGCTATGGCTACACCTTC
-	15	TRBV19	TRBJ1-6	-	CASSISSSYNSPLHF	TGTGCCAGTAGTATTTCGAGCTCCTATAATTCACCCCTCCACTTT
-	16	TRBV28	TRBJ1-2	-	CASSLSIRGLGYGYTF	TGTGCCAGCAGTCTGTCAATCAGGGGTCTAGGCTATGGCTACACCTTC
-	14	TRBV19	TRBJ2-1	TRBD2	CASRLAGAYNEQFF	TGTGCCAGTAGACTAGCGGGAGCCTACAATGAGCAGTTCTTC
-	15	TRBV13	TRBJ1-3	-	CASSLYRSSGNTIYF	TGTGCCAGCAGCTTATACCGGAGCTCTGGAAACACCATATATTTT
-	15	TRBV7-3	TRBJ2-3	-	CASRYTGSPTDTQYF	TGTGCCAGCAGATATACAGGGTCCCCCACAGATACGCAGTATTTT
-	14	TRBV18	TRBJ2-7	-	CASSPVATAYEQYF	TGTGCCAGCTCACCGGTGGCTACAGCCTACGAGCAGTACTTC
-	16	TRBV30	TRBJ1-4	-	CAWTDSVITTNEKLFF	TGTGCCTGGACGGACAGCGTCATTACAACTAATGAAAAACTGTTTTTT
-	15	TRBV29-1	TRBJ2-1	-	CSVGGDQGSYNEQFF	TGCAGCGTTGGGGGGGACCAGGGGTCCTACAATGAGCAGTTCTTC
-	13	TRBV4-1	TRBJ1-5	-	CASSQGSNQPQHF	TGCGCCAGCAGCCAGGGGTCCAATCAGCCCCAGCATTTT
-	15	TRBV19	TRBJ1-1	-	CASFLGGSSVAEAFF	TGTGCCAGCTTTCTGGGGGGGTCCTCGGTGGCTGAAGCTTTCTTT
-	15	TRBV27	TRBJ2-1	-	CASSPFVPQYNEQFF	TGTGCCAGCAGTCCCTTCGTACCCCAATACAATGAGCAGTTCTTC
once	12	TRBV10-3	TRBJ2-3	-	CAISDTRDTQYF	TGTGCCATCAGTGACACGAGAGATACGCAGTATTTT
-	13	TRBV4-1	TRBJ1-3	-	CASSLYVGNTIYF	TGCGCCAGCAGCCTTTATGTCGGAAACACCATATATTTT
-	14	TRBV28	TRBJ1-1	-	CASSLGGSGTEAFF	TGTGCCAGCAGCCTGGGGGGATCAGGCACTGAAGCTTTCTTT
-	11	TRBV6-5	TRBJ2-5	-	CASSYRETQYF	TGTGCCAGCTCCTACCGAGAGACCCAGTACTTC
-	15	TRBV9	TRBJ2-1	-	CASSVASGKVGEQFF	TGTGCCAGCAGCGTAGCTTCCGGGAAGGTGGGTGAGCAGTTCTTC
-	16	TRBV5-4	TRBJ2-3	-	CASSKGGAGFTDTQYF	TGTGCCAGCAGCAAAGGTGGGGCGGGGTTCACAGATACGCAGTATTTT
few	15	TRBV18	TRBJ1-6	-	CASSPSSAVNSPLHF	TGTGCCAGCTCACCAAGTTCCGCCGTTAATTCACCCCTCCACTTT
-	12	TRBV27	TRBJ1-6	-	CASSYYNSPLHF	TGTGCCAGCAGCTACTATAATTCACCCCTCCACTTT
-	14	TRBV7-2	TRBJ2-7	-	CASSSGPFSYEQYF	TGTGCCAGCAGCTCCGGCCCATTCTCCTACGAGCAGTACTTC
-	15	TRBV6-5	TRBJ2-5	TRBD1	CASSEGTGYQETRYF	TGTGCCAGCAGCGAGGGGACAGGGTACCAAGAGACCCGGTACTTC
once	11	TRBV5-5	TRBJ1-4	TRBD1	CASSSDREPFF	TGTGCCAGCAGCTCCGACAGGGAGCCGTTTTTT
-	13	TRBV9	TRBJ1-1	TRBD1	CASSVGTGSEAFF	TGTGCCAGCAGCGTAGGGACAGGGTCTGAAGCTTTCTTT
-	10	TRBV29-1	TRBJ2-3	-	CSVSGDTQYF	TGCAGCGTGTCGGGAGATACGCAGTATTTT
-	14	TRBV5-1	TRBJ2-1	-	CASSLERSYNEQFF	TGCGCCAGCAGCTTGGAACGGTCGTACAATGAGCAGTTCTTC
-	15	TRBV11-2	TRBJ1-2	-	CASSSIGRANYGYTF	TGTGCCAGCAGCTCCATAGGACGGGCTAACTATGGCTACACCTTC
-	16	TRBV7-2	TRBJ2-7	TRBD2	CASSLFLAGPPVEQYF	TGTGCCAGCAGCTTATTCCTAGCGGGGCCGCCCGTCGAGCAGTACTTC
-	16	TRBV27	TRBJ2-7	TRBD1	CASSLSSGQGVYEQYF	TGTGCCAGCAGTTTATCGAGCGGACAGGGGGTATACGAGCAGTACTTC
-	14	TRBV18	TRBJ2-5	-	CASSPMAAQETQYF	TGTGCCAGCTCACCAATGGCGGCCCAAGAGACCCAGTACTTC
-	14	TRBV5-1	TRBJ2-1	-	CASGHPGAHNEQFF	TGCGCCAGCGGTCACCCCGGGGCCCACAATGAGCAGTTCTTC
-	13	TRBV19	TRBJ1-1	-	CASSHREGGEAFF	TGTGCCAGTAGTCACAGGGAGGGGGGTGAAGCTTTCTTT